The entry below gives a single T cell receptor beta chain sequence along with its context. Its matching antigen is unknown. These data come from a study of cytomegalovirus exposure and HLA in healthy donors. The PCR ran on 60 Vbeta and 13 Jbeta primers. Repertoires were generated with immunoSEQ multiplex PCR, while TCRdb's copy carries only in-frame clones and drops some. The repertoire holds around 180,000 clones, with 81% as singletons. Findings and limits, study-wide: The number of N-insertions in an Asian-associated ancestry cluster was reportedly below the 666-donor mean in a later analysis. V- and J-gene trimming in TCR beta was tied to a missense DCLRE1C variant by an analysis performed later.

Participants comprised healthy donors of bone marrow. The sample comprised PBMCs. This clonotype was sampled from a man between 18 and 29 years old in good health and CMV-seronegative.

CDR3 in amino acids: CASSSTQGLGGYTF. The CDR3 region has the DNA TGTGCCAGCAGTTCCACACAGGGATTGGGTGGCTACACCTTC. This chain links TRBV27 with TRBJ1-2, with a possible D match to TRBD1 (6 bases). The CDR3 is 14 residues long. Germline loops: CDR1 MNHEY, CDR2 SMNVEV (reference sequence). Trimming left V 4 bases short and J 7 bases short, with 16 bases between.